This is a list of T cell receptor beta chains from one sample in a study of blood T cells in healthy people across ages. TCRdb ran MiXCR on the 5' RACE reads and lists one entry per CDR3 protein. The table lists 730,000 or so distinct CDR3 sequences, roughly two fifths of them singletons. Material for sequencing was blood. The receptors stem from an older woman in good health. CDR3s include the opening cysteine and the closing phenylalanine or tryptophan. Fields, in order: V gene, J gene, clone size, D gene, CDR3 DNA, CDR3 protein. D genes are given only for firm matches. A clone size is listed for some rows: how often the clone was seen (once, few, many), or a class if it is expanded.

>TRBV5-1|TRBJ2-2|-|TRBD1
TGCGCCAGCAGCGAACAGGGGGGAGCCAGGGAGCTGTTTTTT
CASSEQGGARELFF
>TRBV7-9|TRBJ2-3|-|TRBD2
TGTGCCGGTGTCAAAGCGGGAGGAGCGGATACGCAGTATTTT
CAGVKAGGADTQYF
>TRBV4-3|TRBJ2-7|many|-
TGCGCCAGCAGCCAAGAGGCGGCTCACTACGAGCAGTACTTC
CASSQEAAHYEQYF
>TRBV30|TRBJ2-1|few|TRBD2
TGTGCCTGGAGTGTCGGCAGCGGGGGCCCCGATGAGCAGTTCTTC
CAWSVGSGGPDEQFF
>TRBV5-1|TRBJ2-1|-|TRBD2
TGCGCCAGCAGCTTTGGGCGGGGGGGCCTCGACAATGAGCAGTTCTTC
CASSFGRGGLDNEQFF
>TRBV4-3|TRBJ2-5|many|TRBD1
TGCGCCAGCAGCCAAGATCTCCCCGGCAGGGGGCTTGAGACCCAGTACTTC
CASSQDLPGRGLETQYF
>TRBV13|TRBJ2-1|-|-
TGTGCCAGCAGCTTGGGAGACTTCCCCTACAATGAGCAGTTCTTC
CASSLGDFPYNEQFF
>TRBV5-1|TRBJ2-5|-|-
TGCGCCAGCAGTCAAACGGGGGGCGTGGGTGAGACCCAGTACTTC
CASSQTGGVGETQYF
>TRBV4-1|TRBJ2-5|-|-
TGCGCCAGCAGCCAAGATCGGGCGGGACAAGAGACCCAGTACTTC
CASSQDRAGQETQYF
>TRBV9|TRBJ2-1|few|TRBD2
TGTGCCAGCAGCTCGACATCCGCGGGGGACCAATACAATGAGCAGTTCTTC
CASSSTSAGDQYNEQFF
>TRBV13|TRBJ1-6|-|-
TGTGCCAGCAGCGTAAACAGGGTGGGCTCACCCCTCCACTTT
CASSVNRVGSPLHF